The present T cell receptor (beta chain) was sequenced within a study of cytomegalovirus exposure and HLA in healthy donors. Whole-study findings and limits: Later work found most CMV-associated TCR beta chains apparently HLA-restricted.

This clone was found once. Its antigen is not identified. This CDR3 is 16 amino acids long. PCR used 60 Vbeta primers and 13 Jbeta primers. TCRdb keeps only in-frame clones here, not all; method: immunoSEQ multiplex PCR. This repertoire shows fewer than 200,000 clones, around 69% found once; its top ten account for more than 1.2%. The sequence came from a man aged 60-69 years in good health and CMV-seronegative. The J gene is TRBJ2-3, the V gene TRBV21-1; the table's D call of TRBD2 was not tested on the DNA. TRBV21-1 corresponds to a pseudogene. Material: PBMCs. In DNA, the CDR3 is TGTGCCAGCAGCATAGGACTAGCGGGAGCGACAGATACGCAGTATTTT. Protein: CASSIGLAGATDTQYF.